The text below deals with one TCR beta chain. Its target is not known. A clone one base away is much larger, so this may be a read error. This entry belongs to a study of tumor and adjacent non-tumor tissue in lung cancer. Study summary: On average, productive TCRbeta reads reached about 4.2 million per sample. Study outcomes and limitations: Tumor repertoires had a smaller top 100 clone share than normal lung.

The template was RNA from unsorted bulk tissue. TCRbeta libraries were built with three rounds of nested PCR, modified from ARM-PCR. TCRdb fed the multiplex PCR reads into MiXCR, producing one record per CDR3 protein. The sample holds under 100,000 distinct CDR3 sequences, approximately 68% seen once. The V end lost 6 bases, the J end lost 3 bases, and 16 bases lay between the germline ends. In germline, CDR1 is SGHRS, CDR2 YFSETQ. CDR3 size: 15 residues. The chain has TRBV5-1 and TRBJ2-1; D could derive from TRBD1 or TRBD2 (5 bases each). The material sequenced was lung tumor tissue. The TCR sequence derives from a woman between 65 and 79 years old with non-small cell lung cancer. Here the CDR3 DNA reads TGCGCCAGCAACACCTCCGGGGCAAACTACAATGAGCAGTTCTTC. It yields the protein CASNTSGANYNEQFF.